This T cell receptor beta chain was sequenced for a study of blood T cell repertoires in COVID-19. Study information: Whether acute or convalescent, the COVID-19 samples came from the United States, Italy and Spain. Sources were T cells, B-cell-depleted T cells, or PBMCs; the material itself was cDNA or gDNA.

In the study's own analysis: Estimates of nucleated cell counts were drawn from the amplification of reference gene primers. The protocol was immunoSEQ multiplex PCR, while the TCRdb copy is restricted to in-frame clones and leaves out a portion. Clone size and V and J calls were adopted from that table, with D and trimming inferred from the DNA. The top ten clones hold approximately 0.8% of a sample with approximately 73,000 clones, about four fifths of them seen once. The germline CDR1 and CDR2 sequences are LNHDA and SQIVND (reference sequence). The CDR3 extends over 12 amino acids. The sample was peripheral blood. The clonotype comes from a woman aged 65 to 85 with acute or convalescent COVID-19. The V call is TRBV19, the J call TRBJ2-1; D may be TRBD2 (5 bases). In DNA, the CDR3 is TGTGCGACATTGGGTAGGAGGCAAGAAAAGTTCTTC. This translates into CATLGRRQEKFF.